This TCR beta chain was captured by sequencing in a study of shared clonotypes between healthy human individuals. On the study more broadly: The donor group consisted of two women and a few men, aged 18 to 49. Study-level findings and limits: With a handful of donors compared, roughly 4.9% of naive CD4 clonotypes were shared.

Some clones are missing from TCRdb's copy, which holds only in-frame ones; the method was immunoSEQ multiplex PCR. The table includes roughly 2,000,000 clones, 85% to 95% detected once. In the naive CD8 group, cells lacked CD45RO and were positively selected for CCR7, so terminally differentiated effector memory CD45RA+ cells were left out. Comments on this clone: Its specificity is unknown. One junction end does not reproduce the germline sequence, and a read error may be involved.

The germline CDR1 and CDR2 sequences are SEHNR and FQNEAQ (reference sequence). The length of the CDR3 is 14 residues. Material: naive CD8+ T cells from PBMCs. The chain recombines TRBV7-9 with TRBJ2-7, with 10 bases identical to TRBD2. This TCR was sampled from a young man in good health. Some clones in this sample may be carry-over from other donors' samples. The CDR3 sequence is CASSLAGVNHEQYF. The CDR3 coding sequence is TGTGCCAGCAGCCTAGCGGGAGTTAATCACGAGCAGTACTTC.